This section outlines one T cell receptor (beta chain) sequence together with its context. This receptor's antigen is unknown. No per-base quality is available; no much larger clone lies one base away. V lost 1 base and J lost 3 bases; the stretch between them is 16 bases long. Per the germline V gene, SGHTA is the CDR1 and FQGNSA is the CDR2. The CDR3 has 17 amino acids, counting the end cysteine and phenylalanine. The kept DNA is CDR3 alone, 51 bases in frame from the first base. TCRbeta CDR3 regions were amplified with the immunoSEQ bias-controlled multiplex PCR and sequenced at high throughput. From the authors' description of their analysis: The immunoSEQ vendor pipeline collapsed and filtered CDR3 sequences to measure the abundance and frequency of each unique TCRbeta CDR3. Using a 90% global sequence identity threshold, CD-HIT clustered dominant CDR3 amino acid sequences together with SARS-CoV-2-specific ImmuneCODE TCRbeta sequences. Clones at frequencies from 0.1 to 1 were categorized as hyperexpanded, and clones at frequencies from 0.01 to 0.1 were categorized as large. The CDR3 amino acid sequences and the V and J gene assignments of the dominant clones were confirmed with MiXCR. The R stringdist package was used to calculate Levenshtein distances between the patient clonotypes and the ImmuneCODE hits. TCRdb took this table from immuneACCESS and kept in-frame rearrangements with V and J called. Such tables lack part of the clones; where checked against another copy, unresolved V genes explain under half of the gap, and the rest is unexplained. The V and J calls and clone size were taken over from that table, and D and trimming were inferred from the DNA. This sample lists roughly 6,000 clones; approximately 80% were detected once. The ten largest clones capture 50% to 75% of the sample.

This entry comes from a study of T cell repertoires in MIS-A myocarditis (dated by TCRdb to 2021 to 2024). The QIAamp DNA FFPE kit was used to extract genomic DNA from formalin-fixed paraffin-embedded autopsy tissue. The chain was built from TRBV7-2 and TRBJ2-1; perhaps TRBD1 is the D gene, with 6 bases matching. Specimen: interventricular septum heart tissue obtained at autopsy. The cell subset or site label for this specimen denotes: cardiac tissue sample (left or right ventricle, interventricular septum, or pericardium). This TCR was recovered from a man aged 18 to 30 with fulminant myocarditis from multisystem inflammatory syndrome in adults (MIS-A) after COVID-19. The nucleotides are TGTGCCAGCAGCTTAGTACGGGGCAGGGGCTACTACAATGAGCAGTTCTTC. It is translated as CASSLVRGRGYYNEQFF.